The 26 T cell receptor beta chains presented below share a single source sample, sequenced in a study of cytomegalovirus exposure and HLA in healthy donors. Both 60 Vbeta primers and 13 Jbeta primers went into the PCR. Clones were sequenced by immunoSEQ multiplex PCR, and TCRdb holds only the in-frame ones, with some missing. Here the sample spans roughly 180,000 clones, 75% to 85% being singletons. Sequencing was done on a sample of PBMCs. All receptors come from a man aged 18 to 30 in good health and CMV-seronegative.

The genes are TRBV21-1 and TRBJ2-3; TRBD1, the table's D call, lacks a check against the DNA. TRBV21-1 is marked as a pseudogene. There are 15 residues in the CDR3. The CDR3 DNA reads TGTGCCAGCAGCTCTCGGACAGGGCCGGGAGATACGCAGTATTTT. Translating gives CASSSRTGPGDTQYF.

The chain couples TRBV7-2 to TRBJ2-3; D ambiguous. Germline lookup yields CDR1 SGHTA and CDR2 FQGNSA. Between the trimmed V and J ends, which lost 0 bases and 7 bases, there was a span of 8 bases. This CDR3 comprises 13 residues. The CDR3 region is CASSLATRHTQYF. The DNA for the CDR3 is TGTGCCAGCAGCTTAGCGACACGGCATACGCAGTATTTT. Complete variable domain (other parts from reference TRBV7-2 and TRBJ2-3): GAGVSQSPSNKVTEKGKDVELRCDPISGHTALYWYRQSLGQGLEFLIYFQGNSAPDKSGLPSDRFSAERTGGSVSTLTIQRTQQEDSAVYLCASSLATRHTQYFGPGTRLTVL.

This chain uses TRBV18 with TRBJ1-3; D might be TRBD1 (5 bases). The germline V and J ends were trimmed by 3 bases and 4 bases, with 16 bases remaining between them. Germline V gene data show CDR1 as KGHSH and CDR2 as LQKENI. The CDR3 totals 16 residues. CDR3: CASSPNGGVQGNTIYF. DNA for the CDR3: TGTGCCAGCTCACCCAACGGGGGGGTGCAAGGAAACACCATATATTTT.

The chain links TRBV5-1 to TRBJ2-2; TRBD2 matches 9 bases. Germline V gene sequence: CDR1 SGHRS, CDR2 YFSETQ. The CDR3 spans 17 residues. Unmatched junction bases numbered 10, after V lost 7 bases and J lost 0 bases. The CDR3 spells CASGSSGVEANTGELFF. CDR3 DNA sequence: TGCGCCAGCGGCTCTAGCGGGGTTGAGGCGAACACCGGGGAGCTGTTTTTT. Full variable domain (remainder filled in from reference TRBV5-1 and TRBJ2-2): KAGVTQTPRYLIKTRGQQVTLSCSPISGHRSVSWYQQTPGQGLQFLFEYFSETQRNKGNFPGRFSGRQFSNSRSEMNVSTLELGDSALYLCASGSSGVEANTGELFFGEGSRLTVL.

This sequence joins TRBV5-1 and TRBJ2-4, with a possible D match to TRBD2 (6 bases). Germline CDR1 reads SGHRS; CDR2 reads YFSETQ. The CDR3 loop spans 16 amino acids. V dropped 4 bases and J dropped 1 base, with 15 bases sitting between them. CDR3 DNA sequence: TGCGCCAGCAGCCCGCCCGGGGGATCGGCCAAAAACATTCAGTACTTC. The encoded protein is CASSPPGGSAKNIQYF. The full variable domain, completed using reference TRBV5-1 and TRBJ2-4, is KAGVTQTPRYLIKTRGQQVTLSCSPISGHRSVSWYQQTPGQGLQFLFEYFSETQRNKGNFPGRFSGRQFSNSRSEMNVSTLELGDSALYLCASSPPGGSAKNIQYFGAGTRLSVL.

The V gene is TRBV30, the J gene TRBJ2-6, with D possibly matching TRBD2 (5 bases). Germline V CDR1 and CDR2: GTSNPN, SVGIG (reference sequence). V was shortened by 5 bases and J by 3 bases, with 5 bases between the two germline ends. The CDR3 is 12 residues long. CDR3 amino acids: CAWEGGANVLTF. The CDR3 nucleotides read TGTGCCTGGGAGGGTGGGGCCAACGTCCTGACTTTC. The full variable domain, rest sourced from reference TRBV30 and TRBJ2-6, is SQTIHQWPATLVQPVGSPLSLECTVEGTSNPNLYWYRQAAGRGLQLLFYSVGIGQISSEVPQNLSASRPQDRQFILSSKKLLLSDSGFYLCAWEGGANVLTFGAGSRLTVL.

This sequence joins TRBV6-5 and TRBJ2-5; maybe TRBD1 (6 bases). Judging by the DNA end, TRBJ2-7 fits better; the J call may be wrong. Germline V gene sequence: CDR1 MNHEY, CDR2 SVGAGI. The CDR3 contains 15 residues. In nucleotides, the CDR3 is TGTGCCAGCCTAAAGGTACAGGGCCTCACCTACGAGCAGTACTTC. It codes for CASLKVQGLTYEQYF.

J is TRBJ1-3 and V is TRBV27; 7 nucleotides align to TRBD1. The CDR3 consists of 15 residues. Per the germline V gene, CDR1 is MNHEY and CDR2 is SMNVEV (reference sequence). V trimming: 8 bases; J trimming: 2 bases; junction bases outside the gene matches: 9. The CDR3 loop reads CASRDSGMPGNTIYF. CDR3 DNA sequence: TGTGCCAGCCGGGACAGCGGAATGCCTGGAAACACCATATATTTT.

The chain uses TRBV11-3 and TRBJ2-2, with 7 bases aligning to TRBD1. Germline V CDR1 and CDR2: SGHNT, YENEEA. The CDR3 length is 15 residues. V shed 5 bases, J shed 2 bases, and the junction held 5 bases outside the gene matches. This CDR3 is CASSPRTGNTGELFF. CDR3 DNA: TGTGCCAGCAGCCCCAGGACAGGCAACACCGGGGAGCTGTTTTTT.

The chain links TRBV4-2 to TRBJ2-5; 8 positions match TRBD1. The V and J ends lost 4 bases and 4 bases, in that order; junction bases with no gene match: 11. CDR3 length: 16 residues. CDR1 LGHNA and CDR2 YNFKEQ come from the germline V gene. The CDR3 loop reads CASSPTGEGTGETQYF. Here the CDR3 DNA reads TGTGCCAGCAGCCCGACAGGGGAAGGGACGGGAGAGACCCAGTACTTC.

The gene calls are TRBV7-8 and TRBJ2-1, with a weak D call TRBD2 (5 bases). The CDR3 totals 13 residues. Germline loops: CDR1 SGHVS, CDR2 FQNEAQ. The V gene lost 0 bases and the J gene lost 7 bases, with 7 bases spanning the gap. The CDR3 spells CASSLASANEQFF. Written as DNA, the CDR3 is TGTGCCAGCAGCTTAGCTAGCGCGAATGAGCAGTTCTTC.

The rearrangement links TRBV10-3 to TRBJ2-2, with TRBD1 matching 7 bases. V gave up 0 bases and J gave up 1 base; unmatched junction bases: 2. Looked up from germline, CDR1 is ENHRY and CDR2 is SYGVKD. CDR3 size: 16 residues. The CDR3 sequence is CAISESGTENTGELFF. CDR3 bases: TGTGCCATCAGTGAGTCCGGGACAGAGAACACCGGGGAGCTGTTTTTT.

This chain links TRBV7-2 with TRBJ2-1; the match to TRBD2 covers 8 bases. Germline CDR1 SGHTA, CDR2 FQGNSA. This CDR3 is 16 amino acids long. V lost 5 bases, J lost 9 bases, and 15 bases stayed unmatched. CDR3 loop: CASSPHSGGTPREQFF. The CDR3 DNA reads TGTGCCAGCAGCCCTCACTCGGGGGGGACCCCCCGTGAGCAGTTCTTC.

The chain links TRBV5-1 to TRBJ2-2, with TRBD1 matching over 8 bases. Unmatched junction bases numbered 4, after V lost 3 bases and J lost 0 bases. CDR1 is SGHRS, CDR2 YFSETQ, per germline. The CDR3 contains 16 residues. The chain's CDR3 is CASSSQGVSNTGELFF. The CDR3 DNA is TGCGCCAGCAGCTCACAGGGGGTATCGAACACCGGGGAGCTGTTTTTT.

This chain joins TRBV9 and TRBJ2-3; 9 bases line up with TRBD2. With V trimmed by 3 bases and J by 6 bases, 20 bases remained unmatched. This CDR3 has 19 amino acids. Germline V gene data show CDR1 as SGDLS and CDR2 as YYNGEE. CDR3 region: CASSASTSLWREGVDTQYF. DNA of the CDR3: TGTGCCAGCAGCGCCTCTACCTCCTTATGGCGGGAGGGGGTGGATACGCAGTATTTT.

The chain combines TRBV5-4 with TRBJ2-7; no definite D call. Trimming cost V 1 base and J 1 base, with 12 bases left between them. Looked up from germline, CDR1 is SGHNT and CDR2 is YYREEE (reference sequence). The length of the CDR3 is 15 residues. The CDR3 region is CASSLKPQVSYEQYF. CDR3 DNA sequence: TGTGCCAGCAGCTTGAAACCGCAGGTGTCCTACGAGCAGTACTTC. The full variable domain, rest sourced from reference TRBV5-4 and TRBJ2-7, is ETGVTQSPTHLIKTRGQQVTLRCSSQSGHNTVSWYQQALGQGPQFIFQYYREEENGRGNFPPRFSGLQFPNYSSELNVNALELDDSALYLCASSLKPQVSYEQYFGPGTRLTVT.

The chain combines TRBV27 with TRBJ2-7, with 12 bases that match TRBD1. The CDR3 is 15 residues long. V shed 7 bases, J shed 4 bases, and the junction held 8 bases outside the gene matches. Germline CDR1 is MNHEY and CDR2 is SMNVEV (reference sequence). CDR3 amino acids: CASNDRDRGLYEQYF. The CDR3 DNA reads as TGTGCCAGCAACGACCGGGACAGGGGGCTATACGAGCAGTACTTC.

V is TRBV4-1 and J is TRBJ2-5; D is uncertain. CDR1 and CDR2 (germline): MGHRA, YSYEKL. The CDR3 is made up of 14 amino acids. Trimming shortened V by 1 base and J by 2 bases, and 8 bases separated the two germline ends. The CDR3 here is CASSQVGQQETQYF. CDR3 DNA: TGCGCCAGCAGCCAAGTGGGCCAGCAAGAGACCCAGTACTTC.

This clone was seen once. The J gene is TRBJ1-1, the V gene TRBV28; D possibly corresponds to TRBD1 (5 bases). The V end was cut by 6 bases, the J end by 4 bases, with 12 bases between. The CDR3 is made up of 13 amino acids. The germline V gene has CDR1 MDHEN and CDR2 SYDVKM. The CDR3 here is CASSFDRITEAFF. The CDR3 coding sequence is TGTGCCAGCAGCTTTGACAGAATCACTGAAGCTTTCTTT.

V is TRBV21-1 and J is TRBJ1-5; TRBD1 is taken as the D call from the table, unchecked against the DNA. TRBV21-1 is a pseudogene. The length of the CDR3 is 18 residues. The CDR3 DNA is TGTGCCAGCAGCAAAGTGGGGCCCCAGGGGTCTAGCAATCAGCCCCAGCATTTT. Amino acid sequence: CASSKVGPQGSSNQPQHF.

This rearrangement joins TRBV4-2 to TRBJ2-5; D call uncertain. Trimming stripped 1 base from V and 11 bases from J, with 14 bases between. CDR3 length: 13 amino acids. Germline CDR1 is LGHNA and CDR2 is YNFKEQ. CDR3: CASSQVPAREQYF. CDR3 coding DNA: TGTGCCAGCAGCCAAGTCCCTGCGCGAGAGCAGTACTTC.

The chain links TRBV19 to TRBJ1-2; 11 bases are shared with TRBD1. The CDR3 has 14 residues. V trimming: 7 bases; J trimming: 3 bases; junction bases outside the gene matches: 4. Germline lookup yields CDR1 LNHDA and CDR2 SQIVND (reference sequence). The CDR3 loop reads CASTRTGGYYGYTF. CDR3 nucleotides: TGTGCCAGTACCCGGACAGGGGGCTACTATGGCTACACCTTC. Together with reference TRBV19 and TRBJ1-2, the CDR3 gives the full variable domain: DGGITQSPKYLFRKEGQNVTLSCEQNLNHDAMYWYRQDPGQGLRLIYYSQIVNDFQKGDIAEGYSVSREKKESFPLTVTSAQKNPTAFYLCASTRTGGYYGYTFGSGTRLTVV.

The rearrangement links TRBV5-1 to TRBJ2-7, with unresolved D. CDR3 length: 13 residues. Germline loops: CDR1 SGHRS, CDR2 YFSETQ. V lost 1 base and J lost 3, with 8 bases in between. CDR3 nucleotides: TGCGCCAGCAGCTTGTTCGGAGACTACGAGCAGTACTTC. Translated, it gives CASSLFGDYEQYF. Supplemented by reference TRBV5-1 and TRBJ2-7, the full variable domain reads KAGVTQTPRYLIKTRGQQVTLSCSPISGHRSVSWYQQTPGQGLQFLFEYFSETQRNKGNFPGRFSGRQFSNSRSEMNVSTLELGDSALYLCASSLFGDYEQYFGPGTRLTVT.

This rearrangement joins TRBV6-5 to TRBJ1-1; 10 bases map to TRBD1. Germline V gene lookup returns CDR1 MNHEY and CDR2 SVGAGI. CDR3 length equals 15 residues. The V and J ends lost 2 bases and 6 bases, in that order; junction bases with no gene match: 6. The CDR3 DNA is TGTGCCAGCAGTTACGGGACAGGGGAGTTTGCTGAAGCTTTCTTT. Residues: CASSYGTGEFAEAFF.

The rearrangement joins TRBV30 to TRBJ2-5; weak D call: TRBD2 (6 bases). The J call could be wrong; TRBJ2-7 is a better fit for the DNA end. CDR1 and CDR2 from the germline V gene are GTSNPN and SVGIG (reference sequence). This CDR3 region has 13 residues. Written as DNA, the CDR3 is TGTGCCTGGACTACTAGCTACTCCTACGAGCAGTACTTC. Translating it yields CAWTTSYSYEQYF.

This clone occurred a few times. The rearrangement joins TRBV5-6 to TRBJ2-5, with D possibly matching TRBD1 (5 bases). The DNA end favors TRBJ2-7, so the J call may be wrong. This CDR3 has 15 amino acids. The germline V gene encodes CDR1 SGHDT and CDR2 YYEEEE. In DNA form, the CDR3 reads TGTGCCAGCAGCCCCGAAGGACAAGACCGTTACGAGCAGTACTTC. It encodes CASSPEGQDRYEQYF.